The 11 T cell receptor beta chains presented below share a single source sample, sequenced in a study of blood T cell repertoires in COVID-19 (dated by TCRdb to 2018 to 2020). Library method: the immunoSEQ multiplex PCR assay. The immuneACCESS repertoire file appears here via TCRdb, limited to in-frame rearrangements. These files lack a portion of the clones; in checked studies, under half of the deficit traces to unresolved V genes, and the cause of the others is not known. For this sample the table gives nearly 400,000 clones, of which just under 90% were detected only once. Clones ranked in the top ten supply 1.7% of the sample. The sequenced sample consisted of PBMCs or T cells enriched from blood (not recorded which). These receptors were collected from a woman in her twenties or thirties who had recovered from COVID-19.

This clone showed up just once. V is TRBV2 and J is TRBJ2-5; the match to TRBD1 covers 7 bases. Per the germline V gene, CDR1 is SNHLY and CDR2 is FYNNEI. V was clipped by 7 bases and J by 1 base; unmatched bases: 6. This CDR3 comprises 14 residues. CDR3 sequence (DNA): TGTGCCAGCACCAGAGACAGGGCCCAAGAGACCCAGTACTTC. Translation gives CASTRDRAQETQYF. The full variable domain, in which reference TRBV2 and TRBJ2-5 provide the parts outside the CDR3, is EPEVTQTPSHQVTQMGQEVILRCVPISNHLYFYWYRQILGQKVEFLVSFYNNEISEKSEIFDDQFSVERPDGSNFTLKIRSTKLEDSAMYFCASTRDRAQETQYFGPGTRLLVL.

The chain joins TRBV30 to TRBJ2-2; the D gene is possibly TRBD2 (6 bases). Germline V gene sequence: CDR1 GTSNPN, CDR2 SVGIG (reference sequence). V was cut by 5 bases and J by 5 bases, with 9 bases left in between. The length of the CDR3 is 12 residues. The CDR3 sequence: CAWAGLTGELFF. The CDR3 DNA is TGTGCCTGGGCCGGACTAACCGGGGAGCTGTTTTTT.

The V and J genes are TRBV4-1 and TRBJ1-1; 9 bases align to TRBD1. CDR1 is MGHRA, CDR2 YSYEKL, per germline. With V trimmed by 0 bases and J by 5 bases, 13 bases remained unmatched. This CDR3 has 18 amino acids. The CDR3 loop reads CASSQEKGTGRFRTEAFF. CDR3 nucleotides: TGCGCCAGCAGCCAAGAGAAAGGGACAGGGAGGTTTAGGACTGAAGCTTTCTTT.

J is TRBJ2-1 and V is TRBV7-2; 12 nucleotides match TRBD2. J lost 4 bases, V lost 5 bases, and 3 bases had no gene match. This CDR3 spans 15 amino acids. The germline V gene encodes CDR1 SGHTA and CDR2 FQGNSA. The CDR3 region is CASSQGLAGYNEQFF. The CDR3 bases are TGTGCCAGCAGCCAAGGACTAGCGGGGTACAATGAGCAGTTCTTC.

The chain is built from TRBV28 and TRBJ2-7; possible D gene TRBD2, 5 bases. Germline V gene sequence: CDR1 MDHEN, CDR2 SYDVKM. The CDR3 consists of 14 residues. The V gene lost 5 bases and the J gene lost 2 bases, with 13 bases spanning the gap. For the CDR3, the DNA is TGTGCCAGCAGTAGTAGTGGACTTCCCTACGAGCAGTACTTC. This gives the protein CASSSSGLPYEQYF.

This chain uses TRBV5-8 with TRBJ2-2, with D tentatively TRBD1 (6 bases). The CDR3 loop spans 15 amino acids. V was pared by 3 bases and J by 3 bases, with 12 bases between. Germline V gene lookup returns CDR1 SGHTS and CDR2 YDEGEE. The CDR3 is CASSSRDTDTGELFF. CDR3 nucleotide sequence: TGTGCCAGCAGCTCCCGGGACACAGACACCGGGGAGCTGTTTTTT.

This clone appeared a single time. In DNA, the CDR3 is TGTGCCAGCGCGGGACAGGGAAACTACGAGCAGTACTTC. Its protein product is CASAGQGNYEQYF. This chain links TRBV12-3 or TRBV12-4 with TRBJ2-7; 9 nucleotides match TRBD1. Trimming removed 8 bases from V and 3 bases from J; junction bases left unmatched: 5. There are 13 residues in the CDR3.

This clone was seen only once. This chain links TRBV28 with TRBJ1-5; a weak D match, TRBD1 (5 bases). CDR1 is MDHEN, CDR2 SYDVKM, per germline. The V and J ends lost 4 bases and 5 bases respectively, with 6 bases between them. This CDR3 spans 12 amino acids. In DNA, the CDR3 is TGTGCCAGCAGTTCGGGGGATCAGCCCCAGCATTTT. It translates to CASSSGDQPQHF.

This CDR3 is CATSRGGTSETQYF. CDR3 DNA sequence: TGTGCCACCAGCAGAGGCGGGACTAGTGAGACCCAGTACTTC. V is TRBV15 and J is TRBJ2-5; 8 bases map to TRBD2. The germline V gene has CDR1 LNHNV and CDR2 YYDKDF (reference sequence). The CDR3 has 14 amino acids. V was clipped by 1 base and J by 5 bases; unmatched bases: 3.

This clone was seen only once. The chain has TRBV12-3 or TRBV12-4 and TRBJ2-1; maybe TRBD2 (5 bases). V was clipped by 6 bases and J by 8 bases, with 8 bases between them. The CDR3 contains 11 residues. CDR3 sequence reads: CASSTRDEQFF. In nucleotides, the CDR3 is TGTGCCAGCAGCACTAGAGATGAGCAGTTCTTC.

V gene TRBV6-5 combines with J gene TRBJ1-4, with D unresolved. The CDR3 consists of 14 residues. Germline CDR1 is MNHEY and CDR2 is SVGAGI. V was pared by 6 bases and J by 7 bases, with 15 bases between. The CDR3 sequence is CASSGVGLGEKLFF. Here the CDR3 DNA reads TGTGCCAGCAGCGGGGTAGGCTTGGGTGAAAAACTGTTTTTT.